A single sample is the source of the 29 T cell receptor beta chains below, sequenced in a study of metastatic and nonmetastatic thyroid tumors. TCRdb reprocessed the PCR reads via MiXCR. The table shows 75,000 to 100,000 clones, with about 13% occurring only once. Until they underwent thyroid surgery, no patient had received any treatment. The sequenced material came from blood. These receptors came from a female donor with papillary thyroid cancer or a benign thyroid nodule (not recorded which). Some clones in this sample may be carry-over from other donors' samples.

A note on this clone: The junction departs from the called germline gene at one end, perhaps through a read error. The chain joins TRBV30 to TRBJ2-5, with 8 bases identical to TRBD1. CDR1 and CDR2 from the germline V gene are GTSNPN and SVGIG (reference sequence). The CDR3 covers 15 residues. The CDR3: CTWSAWTGRGETQYF. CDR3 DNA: TGTACCTGGAGTGCGTGGACAGGGCGGGGAGAGACCCAGTATTTC.

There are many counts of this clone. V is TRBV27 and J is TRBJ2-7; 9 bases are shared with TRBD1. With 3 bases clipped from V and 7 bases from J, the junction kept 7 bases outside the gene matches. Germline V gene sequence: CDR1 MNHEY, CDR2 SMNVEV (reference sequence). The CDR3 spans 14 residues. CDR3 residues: CASSLGTGSREQYF. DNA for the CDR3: TGTGCCAGCAGTTTGGGGACAGGGTCTCGGGAGCAGTACTTC.

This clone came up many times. DNA for the CDR3: TGCGCCAGCAGCTTGTCTCTTCCGGGACAGGGAGGGTACGAGCAGTACTTC. The encoded protein is CASSLSLPGQGGYEQYF. The rearrangement joins TRBV5-1 to TRBJ2-7; TRBD1 matches at 9 bases. The CDR3 totals 17 residues. J gave up 4 bases and V 1 base, and 12 bases lay outside the gene matches. Germline V gene lookup returns CDR1 SGHRS and CDR2 YFSETQ.

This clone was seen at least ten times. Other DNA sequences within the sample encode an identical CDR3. DNA of the CDR3: TGTGCCAGTAGCCGGACCTGGGCGGCTAATGAAAAACTGTTTTTT. It codes for CASSRTWAANEKLFF. The rearrangement uses TRBV19 and TRBJ1-4; D gene unclear. Trimming stripped 6 bases from V and 3 bases from J, with 14 bases between. Germline V gene data show CDR1 as LNHDA and CDR2 as SQIVND (reference sequence). The CDR3 loop spans 15 amino acids.

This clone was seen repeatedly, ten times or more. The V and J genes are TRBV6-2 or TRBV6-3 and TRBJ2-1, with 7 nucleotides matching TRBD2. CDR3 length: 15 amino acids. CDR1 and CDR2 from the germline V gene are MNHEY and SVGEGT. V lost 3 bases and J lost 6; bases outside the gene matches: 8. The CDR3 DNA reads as TGTGCCAGCAGTTATGGCGGGAGAGGGTTCAATGAGCAGTTCTTC. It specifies CASSYGGRGFNEQFF.

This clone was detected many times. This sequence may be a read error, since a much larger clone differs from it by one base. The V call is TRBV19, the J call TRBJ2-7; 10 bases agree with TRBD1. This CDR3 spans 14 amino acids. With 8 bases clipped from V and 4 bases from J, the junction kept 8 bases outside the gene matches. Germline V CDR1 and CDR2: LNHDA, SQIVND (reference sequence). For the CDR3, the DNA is TGTGCCAGTGGTACCCCGGGACAGGGGTACGAGCAGTACTTC. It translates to CASGTPGQGYEQYF.

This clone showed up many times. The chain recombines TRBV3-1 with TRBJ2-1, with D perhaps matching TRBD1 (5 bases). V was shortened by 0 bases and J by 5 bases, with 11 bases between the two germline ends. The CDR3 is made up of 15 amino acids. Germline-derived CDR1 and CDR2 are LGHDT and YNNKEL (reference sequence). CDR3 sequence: CASSQEGARDNEQFF. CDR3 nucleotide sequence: TGTGCCAGCAGCCAAGAAGGGGCCCGGGACAATGAGCAGTTCTTC.

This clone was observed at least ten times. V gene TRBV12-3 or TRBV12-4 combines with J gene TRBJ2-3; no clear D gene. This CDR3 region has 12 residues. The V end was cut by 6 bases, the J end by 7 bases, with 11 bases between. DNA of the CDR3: TGTGCCAGCAGCCCGACCCTGAATACGCAGTATTTT. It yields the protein CASSPTLNTQYF.

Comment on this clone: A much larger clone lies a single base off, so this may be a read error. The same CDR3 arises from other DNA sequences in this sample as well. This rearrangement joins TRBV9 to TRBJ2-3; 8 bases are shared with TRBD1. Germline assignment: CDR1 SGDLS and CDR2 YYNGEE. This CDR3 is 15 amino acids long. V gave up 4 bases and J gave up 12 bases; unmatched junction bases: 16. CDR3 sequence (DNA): TGTGCCAGCAGCCCCCAGGGGGCTCGGTGGGGTGCACAGTATTTT. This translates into CASSPQGARWGAQYF.

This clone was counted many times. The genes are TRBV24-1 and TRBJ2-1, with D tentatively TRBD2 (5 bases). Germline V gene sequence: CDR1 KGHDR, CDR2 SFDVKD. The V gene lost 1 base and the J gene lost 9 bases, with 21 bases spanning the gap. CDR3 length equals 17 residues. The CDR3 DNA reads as TGTGCCACCAGTGATTTCGGGTCTAGTACGGGAAACGGTGAGCAGTTCTTC. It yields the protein CATSDFGSSTGNGEQFF.

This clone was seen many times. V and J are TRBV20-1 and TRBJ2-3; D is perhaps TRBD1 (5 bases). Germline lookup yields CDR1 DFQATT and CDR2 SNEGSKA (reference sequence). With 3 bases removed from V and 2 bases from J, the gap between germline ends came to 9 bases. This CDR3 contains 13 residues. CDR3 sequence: CSASGQTTDTQYF. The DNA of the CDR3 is TGCAGTGCTAGTGGACAAACCACAGATACGCAGTATTTT.

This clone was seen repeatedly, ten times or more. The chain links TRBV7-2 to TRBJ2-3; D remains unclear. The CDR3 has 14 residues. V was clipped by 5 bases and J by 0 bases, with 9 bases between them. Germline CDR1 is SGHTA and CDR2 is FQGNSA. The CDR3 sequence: CASSPSASTDTQYF. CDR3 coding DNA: TGTGCCAGCAGCCCAAGCGCGAGCACAGATACGCAGTATTTT.

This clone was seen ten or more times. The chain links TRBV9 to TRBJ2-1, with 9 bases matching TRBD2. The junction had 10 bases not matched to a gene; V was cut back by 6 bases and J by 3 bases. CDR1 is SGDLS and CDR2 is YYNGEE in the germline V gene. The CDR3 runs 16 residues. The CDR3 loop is CASTPGRLAVYNEQFF. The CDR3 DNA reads TGTGCCAGCACCCCGGGGCGACTAGCGGTCTACAATGAGCAGTTCTTC.

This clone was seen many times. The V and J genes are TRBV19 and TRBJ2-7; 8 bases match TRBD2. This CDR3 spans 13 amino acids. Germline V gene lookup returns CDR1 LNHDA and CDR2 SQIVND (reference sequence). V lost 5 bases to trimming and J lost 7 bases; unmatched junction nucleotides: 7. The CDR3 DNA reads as TGTGCCAGTAGTGCCGGGAGGGCCAGAGAGCAGTACTTC. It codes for CASSAGRAREQYF.

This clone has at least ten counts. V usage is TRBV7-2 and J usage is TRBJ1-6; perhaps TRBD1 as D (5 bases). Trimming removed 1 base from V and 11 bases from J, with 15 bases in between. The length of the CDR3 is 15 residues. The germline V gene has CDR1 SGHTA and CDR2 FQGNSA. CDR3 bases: TGTGCCAGCAGCTTAGGGTCGGGGCTCCCCACACCCCTCCACTTT. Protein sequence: CASSLGSGLPTPLHF.

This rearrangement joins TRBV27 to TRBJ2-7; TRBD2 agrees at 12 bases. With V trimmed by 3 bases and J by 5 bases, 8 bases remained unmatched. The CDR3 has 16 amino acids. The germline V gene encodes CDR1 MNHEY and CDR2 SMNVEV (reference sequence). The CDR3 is CASSFLTSGSVHEQYF. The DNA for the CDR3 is TGTGCCAGCAGTTTTCTGACTAGCGGGAGTGTCCACGAGCAGTACTTC.

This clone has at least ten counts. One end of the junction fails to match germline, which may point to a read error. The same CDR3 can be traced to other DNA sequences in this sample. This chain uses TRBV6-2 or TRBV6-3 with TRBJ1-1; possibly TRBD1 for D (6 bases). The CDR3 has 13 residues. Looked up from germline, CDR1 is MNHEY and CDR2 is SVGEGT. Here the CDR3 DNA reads TGTGCCAGCAGTTACGTGGGGGGCACTGAGGCTTTCTTT. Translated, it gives CASSYVGGTEAFF.

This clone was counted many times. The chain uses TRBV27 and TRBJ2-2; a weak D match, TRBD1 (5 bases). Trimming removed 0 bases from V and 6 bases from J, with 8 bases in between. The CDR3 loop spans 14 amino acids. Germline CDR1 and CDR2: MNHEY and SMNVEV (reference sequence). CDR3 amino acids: CASSLSRGAGELFF. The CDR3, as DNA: TGTGCCAGCAGTTTATCAAGGGGTGCCGGGGAGCTGTTTTTT.

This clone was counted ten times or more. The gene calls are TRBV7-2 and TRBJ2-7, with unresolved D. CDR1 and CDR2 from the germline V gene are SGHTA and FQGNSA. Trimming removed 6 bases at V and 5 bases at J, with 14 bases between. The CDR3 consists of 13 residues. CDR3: CASRRPGQDEQYF. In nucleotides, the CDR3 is TGTGCCAGCAGGCGACCCGGTCAAGACGAGCAGTACTTC.

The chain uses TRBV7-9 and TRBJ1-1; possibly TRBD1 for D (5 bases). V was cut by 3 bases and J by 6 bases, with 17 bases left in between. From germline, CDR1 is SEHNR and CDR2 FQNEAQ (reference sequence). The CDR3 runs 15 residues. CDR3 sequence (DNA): TGTGCCAGCAGCTTTTTTCCCCGGGACCGCCCTGAAGCTTTCTTT. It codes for CASSFFPRDRPEAFF.

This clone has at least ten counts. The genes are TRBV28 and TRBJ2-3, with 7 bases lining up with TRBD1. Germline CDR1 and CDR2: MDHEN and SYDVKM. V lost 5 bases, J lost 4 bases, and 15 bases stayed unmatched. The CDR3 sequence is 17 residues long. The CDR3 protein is CASSAKPGQRNSDTQYF. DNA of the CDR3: TGTGCCAGCAGTGCAAAACCGGGACAGCGGAATTCAGATACGCAGTATTTT.

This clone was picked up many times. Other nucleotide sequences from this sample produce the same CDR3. CDR3 DNA: TGTGCCAGCAGCGTAGGTGGGAGCACAGATACGCAGTATTTT. Translated, it gives CASSVGGSTDTQYF. This chain joins TRBV9 and TRBJ2-3; D unclear. Germline-derived CDR1 and CDR2 are SGDLS and YYNGEE. The V and J ends lost 0 bases and 0 bases respectively, with 5 bases between them. This CDR3 comprises 14 residues.

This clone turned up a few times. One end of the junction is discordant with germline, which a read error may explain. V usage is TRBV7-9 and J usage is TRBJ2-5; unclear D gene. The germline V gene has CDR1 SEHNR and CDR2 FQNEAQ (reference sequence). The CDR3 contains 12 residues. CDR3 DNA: TGTTCCAGCAGCCCGGGCAGGAAGACCCAGTACTTC. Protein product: CSSSPGRKTQYF. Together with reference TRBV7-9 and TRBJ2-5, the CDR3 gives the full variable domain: DTGVSQNPRHKITKRGQNVTFRCDPISEHNRLYWYRQTLGQGPEFLTYFQNEAQLEKSRLLSDRFSAERPKGSFSTLEIQRTEQGDSAMYLCSSSPGRKTQYFGPGTRLLVL.

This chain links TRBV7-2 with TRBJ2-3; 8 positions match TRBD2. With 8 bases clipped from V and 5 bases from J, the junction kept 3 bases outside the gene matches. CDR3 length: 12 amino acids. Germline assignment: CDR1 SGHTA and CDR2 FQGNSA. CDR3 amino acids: CASAGGGDTQYF. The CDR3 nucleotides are TGTGCCAGCGCGGGGGGAGGAGATACGCAGTATTTT.

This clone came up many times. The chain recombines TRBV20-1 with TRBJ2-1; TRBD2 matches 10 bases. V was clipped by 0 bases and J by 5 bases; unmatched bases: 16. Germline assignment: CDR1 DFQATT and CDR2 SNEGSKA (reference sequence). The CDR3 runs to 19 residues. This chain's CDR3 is CSARDHAYRGLAGDNEQFF. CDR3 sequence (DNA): TGCAGTGCTAGAGATCATGCTTATCGTGGGCTAGCGGGAGACAATGAGCAGTTCTTC.

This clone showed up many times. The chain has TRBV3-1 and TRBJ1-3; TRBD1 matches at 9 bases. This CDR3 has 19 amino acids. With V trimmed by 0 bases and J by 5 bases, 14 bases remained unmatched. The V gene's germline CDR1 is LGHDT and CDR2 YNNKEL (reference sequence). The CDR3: CASSQESRNTGGARNTIYF. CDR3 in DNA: TGTGCCAGCAGCCAAGAGAGTCGGAACACAGGGGGCGCAAGAAACACCATATATTTT.

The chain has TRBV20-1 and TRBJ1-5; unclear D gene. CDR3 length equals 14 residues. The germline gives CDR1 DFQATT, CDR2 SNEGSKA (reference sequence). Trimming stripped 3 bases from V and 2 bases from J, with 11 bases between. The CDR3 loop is CSASLSTGNQPQHF. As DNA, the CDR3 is TGCAGTGCTAGCCTCAGTACAGGCAATCAGCCCCAGCATTTT.

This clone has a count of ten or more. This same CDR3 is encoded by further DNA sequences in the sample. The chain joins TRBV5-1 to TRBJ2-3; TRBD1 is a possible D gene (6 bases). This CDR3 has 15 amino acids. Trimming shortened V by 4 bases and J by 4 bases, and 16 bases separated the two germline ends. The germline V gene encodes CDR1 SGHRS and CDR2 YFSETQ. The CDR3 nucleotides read TGCGCCAGCAGCCTCCACACAGGGCTGGCAGATACGCAGTATTTT. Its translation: CASSLHTGLADTQYF. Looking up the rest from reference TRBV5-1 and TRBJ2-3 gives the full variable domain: KAGVTQTPRYLIKTRGQQVTLSCSPISGHRSVSWYQQTPGQGLQFLFEYFSETQRNKGNFPGRFSGRQFSNSRSEMNVSTLELGDSALYLCASSLHTGLADTQYFGPGTRLTVL.

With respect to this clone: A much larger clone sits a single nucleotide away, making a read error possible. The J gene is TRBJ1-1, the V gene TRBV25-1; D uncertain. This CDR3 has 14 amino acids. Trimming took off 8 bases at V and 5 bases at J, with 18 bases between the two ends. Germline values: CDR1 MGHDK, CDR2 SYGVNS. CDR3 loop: CASRGHIGDTEAFF. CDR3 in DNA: TGTGCCAGCCGTGGCCACATCGGGGATACTGAAGCTTTCTTT. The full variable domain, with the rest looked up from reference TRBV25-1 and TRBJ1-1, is EADIYQTPRYLVIGTGKKITLECSQTMGHDKMYWYQQDPGMELHLIHYSYGVNSTEKGDLSSESTVSRIRTEHFPLTLESARPSHTSQYLCASRGHIGDTEAFFGQGTRLTVV.